A single sample gave rise to the 23 T cell receptor beta chains below, sequenced in a study of a mutant IDH1 vaccine in newly diagnosed glioma. Stated time point: baseline, week 1 (first vaccination visit). Treatment described: pre-vaccination baseline after standard-of-care therapy. Produced via immunoSEQ multiplex PCR; TCRdb's table is partial and in-frame only. This table holds tens of thousands of clones, 65% to 85% found once. Sequences were derived from PBMCs, sampled from a glioma patient treated with radiotherapy, temozolomide or both. Source of these receptors: a man between 18 and 29 years old with glioma.

The V gene is TRBV25-1, the J gene TRBJ1-3, with 8 bases matching TRBD1. J gave up 3 bases and V 6 bases, and 4 bases lay outside the gene matches. The CDR3 is made up of 14 amino acids. The V gene's germline CDR1 is MGHDK and CDR2 SYGVNS. CDR3 DNA: TGTGCCAGCAGGACAGGGGATAGTGGAAACACCATATATTTT. Its translation: CASRTGDSGNTIYF. The entire variable domain, with the rest obtained from reference TRBV25-1 and TRBJ1-3, is as follows: EADIYQTPRYLVIGTGKKITLECSQTMGHDKMYWYQQDPGMELHLIHYSYGVNSTEKGDLSSESTVSRIRTEHFPLTLESARPSHTSQYLCASRTGDSGNTIYFGEGSWLTVV.

V and J are TRBV7-9 and TRBJ2-7; possibly TRBD2 for D (6 bases). From germline, CDR1 is SEHNR and CDR2 FQNEAQ (reference sequence). V lost 5 bases and J 7 bases, leaving 15 bases between the germline ends. The CDR3 consists of 13 residues. This chain's CDR3 is CASSPRLEGEQYF. The CDR3 DNA reads TGTGCCAGCAGCCCTCGACTAGAGGGGGAGCAGTACTTC.

The rearrangement links TRBV19 to TRBJ2-7; 12 bases agree with TRBD2. CDR1 is LNHDA, CDR2 SQIVND, per germline (reference sequence). The CDR3 loop spans 16 amino acids. V was pared by 3 bases and J by 5 bases, with 8 bases of the junction left unmatched. The chain's CDR3 is CASSIDSSGGANEQYF. The CDR3 nucleotides are TGTGCCAGTAGTATCGACTCTAGCGGGGGGGCCAACGAGCAGTACTTC. The full variable domain, with the rest looked up from reference TRBV19 and TRBJ2-7, is DGGITQSPKYLFRKEGQNVTLSCEQNLNHDAMYWYRQDPGQGLRLIYYSQIVNDFQKGDIAEGYSVSREKKESFPLTVTSAQKNPTAFYLCASSIDSSGGANEQYFGPGTRLTVT.

The chain carries TRBV29-1 and TRBJ2-2, with 8 bases aligning to TRBD2. Germline-derived CDR1 and CDR2 are SQVTM and ANQGSEA. Trimming removed 6 bases from V and 7 bases from J; junction bases left unmatched: 13. This CDR3 region has 15 residues. The CDR3 DNA is TGCAGCGTGAGCGGGAGTAGATCAACGGGCGGGGAGCTGTTTTTT. Amino acid sequence: CSVSGSRSTGGELFF.

The rearrangement uses TRBV20-1 and TRBJ1-1; no definite D call. The V and J ends lost 3 bases and 11 bases respectively, with 10 bases between them. CDR3 size: 10 residues. The V gene's germline CDR1 is DFQATT and CDR2 SNEGSKA (reference sequence). CDR3 residues: CSASVITAFF. DNA of the CDR3: TGCAGTGCTAGTGTTATTACGGCTTTCTTT.

This clone has a handful of counts. The gene calls are TRBV27 and TRBJ1-4; TRBD1 might be the D (5 bases). The V end was cut by 5 bases, the J end by 8 bases, with 18 bases between. CDR3 size: 15 residues. Germline loops: CDR1 MNHEY, CDR2 SMNVEV (reference sequence). The CDR3 nucleotides read TGTGCCAGCAGTCCGACAGCTTCAGTTTTGGAAAAACTGTTTTTT. It codes for CASSPTASVLEKLFF.

This clone was seen more than once but under ten times. The chain couples TRBV19 to TRBJ2-7; D may be TRBD1 (6 bases). The CDR3 has 15 amino acids. Trimming stripped 6 bases from V and 5 bases from J, with 20 bases between. Germline V lookup: CDR1 LNHDA, CDR2 SQIVND (reference sequence). CDR3: CASRLDNRVPDEQYF. In DNA, the CDR3 is TGTGCCAGTAGGCTGGATAACAGGGTGCCCGACGAGCAGTACTTC.

V and J are TRBV14 and TRBJ1-1; D is ambiguous. Trimming shortened V by 1 base and J by 1 base, and 4 bases separated the two germline ends. Germline V gives CDR1 SGHDN, CDR2 FVKESK. This CDR3 has 13 residues. The CDR3 DNA sequence: TGTGCCAGCAGCCAAGGCTCGAACACTGAAGCTTTCTTT. This translates into CASSQGSNTEAFF.

This chain connects TRBV4-2 to TRBJ2-7; TRBD2 might be the D (6 bases). Germline V gene sequence: CDR1 LGHNA, CDR2 YNFKEQ. V was clipped by 1 base and J by 2 bases, with 21 bases between them. The CDR3 has 18 residues. CDR3 in amino acids: CASSQGGDERAITYEQYF. CDR3 coding DNA: TGTGCCAGCAGCCAAGGGGGGGATGAGCGGGCAATCACCTACGAGCAGTACTTC.

Only a few counts were recorded for this clone. The rearrangement joins TRBV29-1 to TRBJ2-1, with 7 nucleotides matching TRBD1. The CDR3 sequence is 14 residues long. The V gene end was trimmed by 7 bases and the J gene end by 5 bases; junction bases not matched to a gene: 11. Germline CDR1 is SQVTM and CDR2 is ANQGSEA. CDR3 sequence (DNA): TGCAGCGCCCGACAGGGCTTATCGAACAATGAGCAGTTCTTC. It translates to CSARQGLSNNEQFF.

The V and J genes are TRBV7-8 and TRBJ1-5; the match to TRBD1 covers 7 bases. CDR3 size: 15 residues. Losses at the gene ends were 2 bases for V and 7 bases for J; bases not matched to a gene: 8. The germline V gene encodes CDR1 SGHVS and CDR2 FQNEAQ. Here the CDR3 DNA reads TGTGCCAGCAGCTTATCCGGACAGGTTGGGCAGCCCCAGCATTTT. It is translated as CASSLSGQVGQPQHF.

The chain is built from TRBV29-1 and TRBJ2-3, with a tentative D call TRBD1 (6 bases). V lost 6 bases to trimming and J lost 3 bases, with 19 bases between them. CDR3 length equals 15 residues. Germline assignment: CDR1 SQVTM and CDR2 ANQGSEA. The CDR3 region has the DNA TGCAGCGTCCTTCCCAGGGGCATTTGGACAGATACGCAGTATTTT. It translates to CSVLPRGIWTDTQYF.

The V call is TRBV6-4, the J call TRBJ2-3; 10 nucleotides line up with TRBD2. After removal of 2 bases from V and 6 bases from J, the junction contained 5 bases not matched to a gene. Germline values: CDR1 MRHNA, CDR2 SNTAGT. This CDR3 is 15 amino acids long. The CDR3 sequence: CASSDTSGDVDTQYF. The CDR3 DNA follows: TGTGCCAGCAGTGACACTAGCGGGGATGTGGATACGCAGTATTTT.

The V gene is TRBV19, the J gene TRBJ1-5; D is uncertain. V gave up 0 bases and J gave up 7 bases, with 10 bases separating them. In germline, CDR1 is LNHDA, CDR2 SQIVND (reference sequence). This CDR3 comprises 14 residues. DNA of the CDR3: TGTGCCAGTAGTATAGAACCCCTAAAACAGCCCCAGCATTTT. Translating it yields CASSIEPLKQPQHF.

This chain uses TRBV14 with TRBJ2-6; D gene ambiguous. The V gene lost 4 bases and the J gene lost 0 bases, with 7 bases spanning the gap. Per germline, CDR1 SGHDN and CDR2 FVKESK. The CDR3 extends over 15 amino acids. CDR3 residues: CASSLKRSGANVLTF. In nucleotides, the CDR3 is TGTGCCAGCAGCCTTAAGCGCTCTGGGGCCAACGTCCTGACTTTC. Combining the CDR3 with reference TRBV14 and TRBJ2-6 gives the whole variable domain EAGVTQFPSHSVIEKGQTVTLRCDPISGHDNLYWYRRVMGKEIKFLLHFVKESKQDESGMPNNRFLAERTGGTYSTLKVQPAELEDSGVYFCASSLKRSGANVLTFGAGSRLTVL.

This sequence joins TRBV6-5 and TRBJ2-7, with 8 bases fitting TRBD1. CDR1 and CDR2 (germline): MNHEY, SVGAGI. The CDR3 consists of 15 residues. V was clipped by 4 bases and J by 3 bases; unmatched bases: 8. This CDR3 reads CASSWTGSEYYEQYF. In nucleotides, the CDR3 is TGTGCCAGCAGTTGGACAGGGTCAGAGTACTACGAGCAGTACTTC.

The V gene is TRBV6-5, the J gene TRBJ1-6; D not certain. Trimming removed 6 bases from V and 6 bases from J, with 12 bases in between. Germline assignment: CDR1 MNHEY and CDR2 SVGAGI. The CDR3 consists of 14 residues. The CDR3 sequence: CASSVRRANSPLHF. For the CDR3, the DNA is TGTGCCAGCAGCGTTCGACGCGCTAATTCACCCCTCCACTTT.

This clone came up once. The gene calls are TRBV9 and TRBJ2-1; the match to TRBD2 covers 9 bases. After removal of 1 base from V and 8 bases from J, the junction contained 10 bases not matched to a gene. Germline values: CDR1 SGDLS, CDR2 YYNGEE. CDR3 size: 16 residues. The CDR3 protein is CASSVSPGLARDEQFF. The DNA of the CDR3 is TGTGCCAGCAGCGTATCGCCGGGACTAGCTAGAGATGAGCAGTTCTTC. The full variable domain, rest sourced from reference TRBV9 and TRBJ2-1, is DSGVTQTPKHLITATGQRVTLRCSPRSGDLSVYWYQQSLDQGLQFLIQYYNGEERAKGNILERFSAQQFPDLHSELNLSSLELGDSALYFCASSVSPGLARDEQFFGPGTRLTVL.

The genes are TRBV30 and TRBJ1-2; D uncertain. Germline CDR1 and CDR2: GTSNPN and SVGIG (reference sequence). Trimming left V 7 bases short and J 1 base short, with 10 bases between. The length of the CDR3 is 12 residues. The CDR3 DNA sequence: TGTGCCTCGAATCGGGGTAACTATGGCTACACCTTC. It translates to CASNRGNYGYTF.

The chain is built from TRBV18 and TRBJ1-1; D might be TRBD1 (5 bases). V was shortened by 6 bases and J by 5 bases, with 13 bases between the two germline ends. The CDR3 length is 13 residues. Looked up from germline, CDR1 is KGHSH and CDR2 is LQKENI. The CDR3 loop is CASSQGKGTEAFF. Written as DNA, the CDR3 is TGTGCCAGCTCTCAAGGGAAGGGGACTGAAGCTTTCTTT.

The rearrangement uses TRBV7-2 and TRBJ2-4, with 11 bases identical to TRBD1. Germline V lookup: CDR1 SGHTA, CDR2 FQGNSA. The CDR3 covers 16 residues. V shed 1 base, J shed 7 bases, and the junction held 6 bases outside the gene matches. CDR3 sequence reads: CASSLVFGQGANIQYF. The CDR3, as DNA: TGTGCCAGCAGCTTAGTATTTGGACAGGGGGCGAACATTCAGTACTTC.

This sequence joins TRBV30 and TRBJ1-4, with a tentative D call TRBD1 (5 bases). The length of the CDR3 is 16 residues. CDR1 and CDR2 from the germline V gene are GTSNPN and SVGIG (reference sequence). Trimming cost V 4 bases and J 3 bases, with 18 bases left between them. CDR3 region: CAWKWAEGSANEKLFF. Here the CDR3 DNA reads TGTGCCTGGAAATGGGCCGAGGGGTCAGCTAATGAAAAACTGTTTTTT.

This chain links TRBV2 with TRBJ1-4; no firm D call. This CDR3 is built from 16 residues. Trimming took 7 bases from V and 7 from J, leaving 22 bases between them. Germline V gene sequence: CDR1 SNHLY, CDR2 FYNNEI. The DNA for the CDR3 is TGTGCCAGCACCCCTTTGATTGCTGGGTCGAGTGAAAAACTGTTTTTT. This gives the protein CASTPLIAGSSEKLFF.